This is a list of T cell receptor beta chains from one sample in a study of cytomegalovirus exposure and HLA in healthy donors. Clones were read by immunoSEQ multiplex PCR, and TCRdb kept only the in-frame ones, dropping some. The table shows some 100,000 clones, with roughly four fifths occurring only once. The sequencing sample was made of PBMCs. The receptor set was obtained from a male donor in good health and CMV-seropositive. The CDR3 runs from the conserved cysteine through the conserved F or W. A D gene is named only where the DNA matches it firmly. Clone size appears in some rows only: once, few, many, or a class for an expanded clone.

j_call: TRBJ2-3; d_call: TRBD2; clone_size: .; v_call: TRBV5-1; cdr3_aa: CASSLAGTSSPDTQYF; cdr3_nt: TGCGCCAGCAGCTTGGCCGGGACTAGCTCCCCAGATACGCAGTATTTT
j_call: TRBJ2-1; d_call: .; clone_size: .; v_call: TRBV6-4; cdr3_aa: CASSDHREDNEQFF; cdr3_nt: TGTGCCAGCAGTGACCATAGGGAGGACAATGAGCAGTTCTTC
j_call: TRBJ1-4; d_call: .; clone_size: .; v_call: TRBV29-1; cdr3_aa: CSVFLGHGGLDEKLFF; cdr3_nt: TGCAGCGTTTTCCTAGGCCATGGGGGGTTAGATGAAAAACTGTTTTTT
j_call: TRBJ2-3; d_call: TRBD2; clone_size: .; v_call: TRBV29-1; cdr3_aa: CSVWAGGGTDTQYF; cdr3_nt: TGCAGCGTCTGGGCGGGGGGGGGCACAGATACGCAGTATTTT
j_call: TRBJ1-6; d_call: .; clone_size: .; v_call: TRBV30; cdr3_aa: CAWQELHNSPLHF; cdr3_nt: TGTGCCTGGCAGGAACTTCATAATTCACCCCTCCACTTT
j_call: TRBJ2-7; d_call: TRBD2; clone_size: .; v_call: TRBV7-2; cdr3_aa: CASSLGPGLARSEQYF; cdr3_nt: TGTGCCAGCAGCTTAGGGCCGGGACTAGCAAGGTCCGAGCAGTACTTC
j_call: TRBJ2-3; d_call: .; clone_size: .; v_call: TRBV30; cdr3_aa: CAWSRGAGDTQYF; cdr3_nt: TGTGCCTGGAGTCGGGGGGCCGGGGATACGCAGTATTTT
j_call: TRBJ1-3; d_call: TRBD1; clone_size: .; v_call: TRBV27; cdr3_aa: CASSPRQGLSSGNTIYF; cdr3_nt: TGTGCCAGCAGTCCCCGACAGGGGCTGAGCTCTGGAAACACCATATATTTT
j_call: TRBJ2-1; d_call: .; clone_size: .; v_call: TRBV6-1; cdr3_aa: CASRDQGYNEQFF; cdr3_nt: TGTGCCAGCAGAGACCAGGGGTACAATGAGCAGTTCTTC
j_call: TRBJ2-7; d_call: .; clone_size: .; v_call: TRBV29-1; cdr3_aa: CSVGRASSYEQYF; cdr3_nt: TGCAGCGTTGGCAGGGCGAGCTCCTACGAGCAGTACTTC
j_call: TRBJ1-2; d_call: .; clone_size: .; v_call: TRBV9; cdr3_aa: CASSPQGYGYTF; cdr3_nt: TGTGCCAGCAGCCCACAGGGCTATGGCTACACCTTC
j_call: TRBJ2-2; d_call: TRBD2; clone_size: .; v_call: TRBV2; cdr3_aa: CASSETSGAYGELFF; cdr3_nt: TGTGCCAGCAGTGAGACTAGCGGGGCTTACGGGGAGCTGTTTTTT
j_call: TRBJ2-1; d_call: .; clone_size: .; v_call: TRBV6-5; cdr3_aa: CASRRLVENEQFF; cdr3_nt: TGTGCCAGCAGAAGACTAGTGGAAAATGAGCAGTTCTTC
j_call: TRBJ1-1; d_call: .; clone_size: few; v_call: TRBV27; cdr3_aa: CASSSRGWDTEAFF; cdr3_nt: TGTGCCAGCAGTTCCAGGGGATGGGACACTGAAGCTTTCTTT
j_call: TRBJ2-1; d_call: .; clone_size: .; v_call: TRBV7-7; cdr3_aa: CASSLDRHSSYNEQFF; cdr3_nt: TGTGCCAGCAGCTTAGACAGGCACAGCTCCTACAATGAGCAGTTCTTC
j_call: TRBJ1-1; d_call: TRBD1; clone_size: .; v_call: TRBV4-1; cdr3_aa: CASSQPGQVNTEAFF; cdr3_nt: TGCGCCAGCAGCCAACCGGGACAGGTGAACACTGAAGCTTTCTTT
j_call: TRBJ1-1; d_call: .; clone_size: .; v_call: TRBV5-1; cdr3_aa: CASREVNTEAFF; cdr3_nt: TGCGCCAGCAGGGAGGTGAACACTGAAGCTTTCTTT